Listed here are 15 T cell receptor beta chains from one sample, sequenced in a study of cytomegalovirus exposure and HLA in healthy donors. A multiplex PCR was run with 60 Vbeta primers and 13 Jbeta primers. This table comes from immunoSEQ multiplex PCR, and its TCRdb copy is limited to in-frame clones, with some not included. This listing includes tens of thousands of clones. Sequenced material: PBMCs. The receptors stem from a male donor in good health and CMV-seronegative.

The chain is built from TRBV29-1 and TRBJ1-2; no clear D. V shed 4 bases and J shed 4 bases, with 13 bases lying between them. Germline CDR1 is SQVTM and CDR2 is ANQGSEA. This CDR3 region has 13 residues. The CDR3 DNA reads as TGCAGCGTTGCGGTATCCGAGGGCTATGGCTACACCTTC. It codes for CSVAVSEGYGYTF.

The CDR3 protein is CASSPRLAGPIYNEQFF. For the CDR3, the DNA is TGCGCCAGCAGCCCTCGACTAGCGGGACCGATCTACAATGAGCAGTTCTTC. This chain links TRBV4-1 with TRBJ2-1; TRBD2 aligns across 11 bases. J lost 3 bases, V lost 4 bases, and 8 bases had no gene match. CDR1 is MGHRA, CDR2 YSYEKL, per germline. The CDR3 has 17 residues.

This chain uses TRBV14 with TRBJ1-1; no firm D call. Trimming removed 1 base at V and 5 bases at J, with 5 bases between. The germline CDR1 and CDR2 sequences are SGHDN and FVKESK. The CDR3 loop spans 12 amino acids. The CDR3, as DNA: TGTGCCAGCAGCCAAGGAGGAACTGAAGCTTTCTTT. This encodes CASSQGGTEAFF.

The chain carries TRBV12-5 and TRBJ2-1; TRBD2 aligns across 11 bases. Germline lookup yields CDR1 LGHNT and CDR2 FRNRAP. Trimming at V came to 5 bases and at J to 7 bases, leaving 10 bases not matched to a gene. The CDR3 consists of 16 residues. The CDR3 loop is CASGLNSGRAGNEQFF. The CDR3 region has the DNA TGTGCTAGTGGTCTAAATAGCGGGAGGGCGGGGAATGAGCAGTTCTTC.

The chain joins TRBV27 to TRBJ1-5; possibly TRBD1 for D (5 bases). V shed 6 bases and J shed 2 bases, with 5 bases lying between them. The germline CDR1 and CDR2 sequences are MNHEY and SMNVEV (reference sequence). CDR3 length: 12 amino acids. CDR3 residues: CASRGGNQPQHF. As DNA, the CDR3 is TGTGCCAGCAGAGGGGGCAATCAGCCCCAGCATTTT.

The chain uses TRBV28 and TRBJ1-5; 8 nucleotides align to TRBD1. Per germline, CDR1 MDHEN and CDR2 SYDVKM. Trimming at V came to 3 bases and at J to 6 bases, leaving 4 bases not matched to a gene. The CDR3 contains 14 residues. This CDR3 reads CASSFRTGTQPQHF. CDR3 in DNA: TGTGCCAGCAGTTTTCGGACAGGGACTCAGCCCCAGCATTTT.

The chain joins TRBV28 to TRBJ2-1; TRBD2 might be the D (6 bases). V lost 5 bases, J lost 7 bases, and 15 bases lay in between. Germline lookup yields CDR1 MDHEN and CDR2 SYDVKM. This CDR3 has 14 residues. Here the CDR3 DNA reads TGTGCCAGCAGTCCCGGACCGCTAGCGAATGAGCAGTTCTTC. This encodes CASSPGPLANEQFF.

The chain is built from TRBV4-2 and TRBJ1-2; D might be TRBD1 (6 bases). The germline V and J ends were trimmed by 0 bases and 6 bases, with 26 bases remaining between them. CDR3 size: 19 residues. Germline V gene lookup returns CDR1 LGHNA and CDR2 YNFKEQ. CDR3 bases: TGTGCCAGCAGCCAAGACCCCGAAGGGCAGGGGCCGGGAAGGAATGGCTACACCTTC. This translates into CASSQDPEGQGPGRNGYTF.

The gene calls are TRBV20-1 and TRBJ2-7; 8 bases line up with TRBD2. This CDR3 contains 11 residues. Germline V gene sequence: CDR1 DFQATT, CDR2 SNEGSKA (reference sequence). For the CDR3, the DNA is TGCGCGGGAGGCCTCGAGTGGGAGCAGTACTTC. As protein: CAGGLEWEQYF.

The rearrangement joins TRBV27 to TRBJ2-1; tentative D call: TRBD2 (6 bases). V shed 3 bases and J shed 6 bases, with 12 bases lying between them. CDR1 MNHEY and CDR2 SMNVEV come from the germline V gene (reference sequence). There are 14 residues in the CDR3. This CDR3 is CASSLEGSGNEQFF. The CDR3 region has the DNA TGTGCCAGCAGTTTGGAGGGAAGTGGCAATGAGCAGTTCTTC.

V gene TRBV7-3 combines with J gene TRBJ2-7, with a possible D match to TRBD2 (5 bases). This CDR3 region has 16 residues. Germline V gene lookup returns CDR1 SGHTA and CDR2 FQGTGA. V dropped 1 base and J dropped 2 bases, with 15 bases sitting between them. In nucleotides, the CDR3 is TGTGCCAGCAGCTTAAGTGGGTCTAGCACAGCCTACGAGCAGTACTTC. This codes for CASSLSGSSTAYEQYF.

The chain recombines TRBV5-1 with TRBJ1-5, with a weak D call TRBD1 (5 bases). Trimming removed 0 bases from V and 1 base from J, with 14 bases in between. Germline lookup yields CDR1 SGHRS and CDR2 YFSETQ. The CDR3 contains 17 residues. Here the CDR3 reads CASSLGPFAGSNQPQHF. The CDR3 coding sequence is TGCGCCAGCAGCTTGGGTCCGTTCGCAGGGAGCAATCAGCCCCAGCATTTT.

The gene calls are TRBV9 and TRBJ2-5, with TRBD1 identical over 9 bases. CDR3 length: 15 amino acids. V shed 0 bases, J shed 5 bases, and the junction held 5 bases outside the gene matches. Germline loops: CDR1 SGDLS, CDR2 YYNGEE. The CDR3 protein is CASSVGQGVEETQYF. CDR3 DNA: TGTGCCAGCAGCGTAGGACAGGGGGTAGAGGAGACCCAGTACTTC.

The CDR3, as DNA: TGTGCCAGCAGCCCAACGGGGGACCCCAGGAAACTGTTTTTT. Its translation: CASSPTGDPRKLFF. The V and J genes are TRBV7-6 and TRBJ1-4, with TRBD1 as a possible D gene (5 bases). V was trimmed by 5 bases and J by 11 bases, leaving 18 bases between them. In germline, CDR1 is SGHVS, CDR2 FNYEAQ. CDR3 length: 14 residues.

The V and J genes are TRBV19 and TRBJ2-6, with a tentative D call TRBD2 (5 bases). There are 17 residues in the CDR3. The V end lost 6 bases, the J end lost 0 bases, and 15 bases lay between the germline ends. CDR1 LNHDA and CDR2 SQIVND come from the germline V gene (reference sequence). The CDR3 loop is CASRRSSGTSGANVLTF. Here the CDR3 DNA reads TGTGCCAGTAGGCGTTCTTCGGGAACCTCTGGGGCCAACGTCCTGACTTTC.